The 23 T cell receptor beta chains in this list originate from one sample, sequenced in a study of T cell repertoires in cytomegalovirus infection. TCRdb processed the reads anew with MiXCR; each CDR3 protein has one entry. This table has 490,000 or so distinct CDR3 sequences, 10% to 12% appearing once. Sequencing input: PBMCs. These receptors were obtained from a human donor in good health (CMV status not recorded). Some clones in this sample may be carry-over from other donors' samples.

Many counts were recorded for this clonotype. This chain joins TRBV7-2 and TRBJ2-3; 9 bases map to TRBD2. The CDR3 spans 14 residues. V lost 3 bases and J lost 4; bases outside the gene matches: 2. Looked up from germline, CDR1 is SGHTA and CDR2 is FQGNSA. CDR3 loop: CASSFGLAPDTQYF. As DNA, the CDR3 is TGTGCCAGCAGCTTCGGACTAGCGCCAGATACGCAGTATTTT.

V is TRBV6-1 and J is TRBJ1-1; D is unclear. CDR3 size: 13 residues. Trimming took off 2 bases at V and 1 base at J, with 5 bases between the two ends. Germline lookup yields CDR1 MNHNS and CDR2 SASEGT. The CDR3 sequence is CASSELPNTEAFF. The CDR3 DNA reads TGTGCCAGCAGTGAACTCCCGAACACTGAAGCTTTCTTT.

The chain employs TRBV6-1 and TRBJ1-3; possible D gene TRBD1, 5 bases. V was trimmed by 8 bases and J by 4 bases, leaving 9 bases between them. The CDR3 has 12 amino acids. Germline CDR1 reads MNHNS; CDR2 reads SASEGT. DNA for the CDR3: TGTGCCAGCCAAGCAGGGGGAAACACCATATATTTT. Amino acids: CASQAGGNTIYF.

The chain joins TRBV27 to TRBJ1-1; D might be TRBD1 (6 bases). Germline V gene data show CDR1 as MNHEY and CDR2 as SMNVEV (reference sequence). This CDR3 comprises 17 residues. V lost 2 bases to trimming and J lost 1 base, with 17 bases between them. CDR3 DNA sequence: TGTGCCAGCAGTTTAATAGGTGGCAGGGGTCCGAACACTGAAGCTTTCTTT. This translates into CASSLIGGRGPNTEAFF.

This clonotype was seen repeatedly, ten times or more. This chain uses TRBV7-8 with TRBJ2-1; TRBD2 agrees at 14 bases. CDR1 and CDR2 (germline): SGHVS, FQNEAQ. The V and J ends lost 5 bases and 10 bases, in that order; junction bases with no gene match: 7. This CDR3 has 15 residues. CDR3 region: CASSDRLAGGTEQFF. CDR3 in DNA: TGTGCCAGCAGCGATCGACTAGCGGGAGGGACGGAGCAGTTCTTC.

This clonotype showed up many times. The rearrangement links TRBV29-1 to TRBJ2-1; 13 bases match TRBD2. Germline values: CDR1 SQVTM, CDR2 ANQGSEA. CDR3 length: 19 residues. Trimming removed 1 base from V and 6 bases from J; junction bases left unmatched: 15. CDR3 protein: CSVEAGSGLTSGRFNEQFF. The CDR3 bases are TGCAGCGTTGAAGCAGGGTCTGGGTTGACTAGCGGGAGGTTCAATGAGCAGTTCTTC.

This clonotype has a handful of counts. V is TRBV4-2 and J is TRBJ2-7, with TRBD2 as a possible D gene (6 bases). The CDR3 is 15 amino acids. Germline CDR1 and CDR2: LGHNA and YNFKEQ. Trimming left V 0 bases short and J 4 bases short, with 13 bases between. This CDR3 reads CASSQDGRDSYEQYF. The DNA for the CDR3 is TGTGCCAGCAGCCAAGACGGACGGGACTCTTACGAGCAGTACTTC.

This sequence joins TRBV14 and TRBJ1-2; D gene uncertain. Trimming stripped 2 bases from V and 6 bases from J, with 10 bases between. Germline CDR1 is SGHDN and CDR2 is FVKESK. CDR3 length: 13 amino acids. CDR3 in amino acids: CASSQHTGDGYTF. The CDR3 nucleotides are TGTGCCAGCAGCCAACATACCGGGGATGGCTACACCTTC.

This clonotype was counted ten times or more. As DNA, the CDR3 is TGTGCCAGCAGCTTAGTACGGGGGAAAGAGACCCAGTACTTC. Translated, it gives CASSLVRGKETQYF. This chain uses TRBV11-2 with TRBJ2-5; perhaps TRBD2 as D (6 bases). There are 14 residues in the CDR3. The V gene lost 1 base and the J gene lost 3 bases, with 9 bases spanning the gap. Germline CDR1 SGHAT, CDR2 FQNNGV.

The table lists this clonotype with many counts. The CDR3 DNA reads TGCAGCGTTGAAGGGACAGGCGGTCAGCCCCAGCATTTT. Its translation is CSVEGTGGQPQHF. The gene calls are TRBV29-1 and TRBJ1-5; 7 nucleotides agree with TRBD1. Trimming cost V 1 base and J 6 bases; bases outside gene matches: 3. Looked up from germline, CDR1 is SQVTM and CDR2 is ANQGSEA. The CDR3 is 13 amino acids.

In its sample, this clonotype was seen many times. The chain recombines TRBV12-3 or TRBV12-4 with TRBJ1-2; tentative D call: TRBD1 (5 bases). The ends were cut back, 3 bases at V and 8 bases at J, with 13 bases in the middle. This CDR3 spans 13 amino acids. The CDR3 sequence is CASSLGQVGGYTF. The CDR3 region has the DNA TGTGCCAGCAGTTTGGGGCAGGTAGGAGGCTACACCTTC.

This clonotype was counted between two and nine times. CDR3 bases: TGCGCCAGCAGGAAACAGGGGATGAGGGCCTACGAGCAGTACTTC. It yields the protein CASRKQGMRAYEQYF. The V and J genes are TRBV23-1 and TRBJ2-7; the match to TRBD1 covers 7 bases. TRBV23-1 is reported as an ORF; its role is uncertain. The CDR3 runs to 15 residues. Trimming removed 6 bases from V and 2 bases from J; junction bases left unmatched: 10.

This rearrangement joins TRBV4-1 to TRBJ2-3, with D perhaps matching TRBD1 (6 bases). V was shortened by 0 bases and J by 8 bases, with 6 bases between the two germline ends. The CDR3 extends over 12 amino acids. Per the germline V gene, CDR1 is MGHRA and CDR2 is YSYEKL. The CDR3 loop is CASSQEGATQYF. CDR3 nucleotides: TGCGCCAGCAGCCAAGAGGGGGCTACGCAGTATTTT.

This clonotype was detected a few times. This chain joins TRBV24-1 and TRBJ2-2, with D perhaps TRBD2 (6 bases). CDR3 length: 15 residues. Trimming removed 4 bases at V and 4 bases at J, with 12 bases between. The germline gives CDR1 KGHDR, CDR2 SFDVKD. CDR3 protein: CATSDPGGVTGELFF. CDR3 nucleotide sequence: TGTGCCACCAGTGACCCAGGCGGGGTCACCGGGGAGCTGTTTTTT.

This chain uses TRBV19 with TRBJ2-1; TRBD2 matches at 15 bases. Per the germline V gene, CDR1 is LNHDA and CDR2 is SQIVND (reference sequence). The CDR3 sequence is 17 residues long. V dropped 3 bases and J dropped 5; count of bases not matched to a gene: 5. In nucleotides, the CDR3 is TGTGCCAGTAGTATTATGGGACTAGCGGGAGGCGACAATGAGCAGTTCTTC. It specifies CASSIMGLAGGDNEQFF.

This clonotype was detected ten times or more. The chain links TRBV12-3 or TRBV12-4 to TRBJ1-1; TRBD1 might be the D (6 bases). The CDR3 consists of 14 residues. V lost 2 bases to trimming and J lost 5 bases, with 12 bases between them. DNA of the CDR3: TGTGCCAGCAGTTTATCACAGGGAGAAACTGAAGCTTTCTTT. It encodes CASSLSQGETEAFF.

The V call is TRBV5-1, the J call TRBJ2-1, with 7 bases matching TRBD1. This CDR3 is built from 15 residues. The germline V gene encodes CDR1 SGHRS and CDR2 YFSETQ. Trimming took 3 bases from V and 3 from J; bases not matched to a gene: 6. The CDR3 sequence: CASSYDRVNYNEQFF. The CDR3 DNA is TGCGCCAGCAGCTACGACAGGGTTAACTACAATGAGCAGTTCTTC.

This clonotype has ten or more counts. This chain connects TRBV19 to TRBJ1-1, with 7 bases that match TRBD1. The trim removed 9 bases at V and 0 bases at J, leaving 7 bases unmatched. Germline-derived CDR1 and CDR2 are LNHDA and SQIVND (reference sequence). The CDR3 totals 14 residues. The CDR3 reads CASRQGTMNTEAFF. In DNA, the CDR3 is TGTGCCAGCCGACAGGGCACAATGAACACTGAAGCTTTCTTT.

This clonotype occurred a few times. This chain links TRBV29-1 with TRBJ2-7; TRBD2 agrees at 10 bases. There are 14 residues in the CDR3. The V gene end was trimmed by 4 bases and the J gene end by 1 base; junction bases not matched to a gene: 4. CDR1 is SQVTM and CDR2 is ANQGSEA in the germline V gene. The CDR3 loop is CSVGVSGRSYEQYF. For the CDR3, the DNA is TGCAGCGTTGGGGTTAGCGGGAGGTCCTACGAGCAGTACTTC.

Many counts were recorded for this clonotype. The rearrangement links TRBV7-3 to TRBJ2-5; perhaps D is TRBD1 or TRBD2 (5 bases each). The CDR3 is made up of 15 amino acids. Trimming pared 3 bases from V and 4 bases from J, leaving 15 bases between. The germline CDR1 and CDR2 sequences are SGHTA and FQGTGA. The CDR3 is CASSFASGTRETQYF. DNA of the CDR3: TGTGCCAGCAGCTTCGCCTCAGGGACCAGAGAGACCCAGTACTTC.

The V gene is TRBV24-1, the J gene TRBJ2-1; 8 bases align to TRBD2. This CDR3 comprises 14 residues. J gave up 6 bases and V 3 bases, and 3 bases lay outside the gene matches. From germline, CDR1 is KGHDR and CDR2 SFDVKD. This CDR3 is CATSDAGLVNEQFF. The CDR3 DNA is TGTGCCACCAGTGATGCGGGACTAGTCAATGAGCAGTTCTTC.

This clonotype was seen ten or more times. V and J are TRBV11-2 and TRBJ2-5; perhaps D is TRBD1 or TRBD2 (6 bases each). CDR3 size: 16 residues. V was clipped by 0 bases and J by 7 bases, with 18 bases between them. Germline lookup yields CDR1 SGHAT and CDR2 FQNNGV. The CDR3 reads CASSLDRGRSRGTQYF. The CDR3 region has the DNA TGTGCCAGCAGCTTAGATCGGGGGCGGAGCAGGGGGACCCAGTACTTC.

This clonotype came up many times. The rearrangement links TRBV7-2 to TRBJ2-1, with TRBD2 identical over 7 bases. J was trimmed by 0 bases and V by 1 base; bases with no gene match: 3. CDR1 and CDR2 from the germline V gene are SGHTA and FQGNSA. This CDR3 is built from 16 residues. CDR3 nucleotide sequence: TGTGCCAGCAGCTTAGGGGGGGGTAACTCCTACAATGAGCAGTTCTTC. This codes for CASSLGGGNSYNEQFF.